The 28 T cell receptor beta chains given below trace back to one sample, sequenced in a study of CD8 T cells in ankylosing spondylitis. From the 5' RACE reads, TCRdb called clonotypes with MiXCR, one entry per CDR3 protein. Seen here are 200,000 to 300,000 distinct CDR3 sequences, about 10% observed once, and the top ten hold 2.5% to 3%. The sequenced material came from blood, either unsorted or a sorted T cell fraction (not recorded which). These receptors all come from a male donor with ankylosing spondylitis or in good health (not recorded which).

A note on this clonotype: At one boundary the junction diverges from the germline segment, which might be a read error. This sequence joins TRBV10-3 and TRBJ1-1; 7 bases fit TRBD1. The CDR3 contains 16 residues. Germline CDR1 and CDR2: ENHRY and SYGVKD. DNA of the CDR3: TGTGCCACCAGTGAGTTGACAGGGATGGCCTACACTGAAGCTTTCTTT. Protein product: CATSELTGMAYTEAFF.

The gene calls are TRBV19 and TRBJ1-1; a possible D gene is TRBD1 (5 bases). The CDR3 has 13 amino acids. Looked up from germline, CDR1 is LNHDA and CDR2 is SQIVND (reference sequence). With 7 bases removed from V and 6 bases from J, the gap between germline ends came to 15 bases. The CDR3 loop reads CASILSGGPEAFF. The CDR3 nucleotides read TGTGCCAGTATTCTCTCCGGGGGACCTGAAGCTTTCTTT.

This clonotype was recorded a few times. The chain's CDR3 is CASSEPGQETQYF. In nucleotides, the CDR3 is TGTGCCAGCAGTGAACCAGGGCAAGAGACCCAGTACTTC. This chain connects TRBV25-1 to TRBJ2-5; D possibly corresponds to TRBD1 (5 bases). Germline assignment: CDR1 MGHDK and CDR2 SYGVNS. Trimming pared 2 bases from V and 2 bases from J, leaving 6 bases between. This CDR3 has 13 residues. Filled out from reference TRBV25-1 and TRBJ2-5, the complete variable domain reads EADIYQTPRYLVIGTGKKITLECSQTMGHDKMYWYQQDPGMELHLIHYSYGVNSTEKGDLSSESTVSRIRTEHFPLTLESARPSHTSQYLCASSEPGQETQYFGPGTRLLVL.

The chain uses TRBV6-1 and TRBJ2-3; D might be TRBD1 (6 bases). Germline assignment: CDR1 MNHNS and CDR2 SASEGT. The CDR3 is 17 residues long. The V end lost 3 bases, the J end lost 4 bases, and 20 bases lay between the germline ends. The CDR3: CASSDLTGTNPADTQYF. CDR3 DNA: TGTGCCAGCAGTGACCTCACCGGGACAAATCCAGCAGATACGCAGTATTTT.

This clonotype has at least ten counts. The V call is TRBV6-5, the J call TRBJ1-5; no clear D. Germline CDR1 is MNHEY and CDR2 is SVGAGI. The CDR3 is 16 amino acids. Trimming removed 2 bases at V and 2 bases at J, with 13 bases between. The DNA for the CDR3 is TGTGCCAGCAGTTACATCAAGGTCGGGGGCAATCAGCCCCAGCATTTT. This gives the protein CASSYIKVGGNQPQHF.

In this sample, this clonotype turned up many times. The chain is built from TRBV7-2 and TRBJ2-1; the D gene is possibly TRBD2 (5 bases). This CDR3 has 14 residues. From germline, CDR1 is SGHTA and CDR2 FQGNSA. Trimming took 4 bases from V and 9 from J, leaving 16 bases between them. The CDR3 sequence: CASSYVGLASEQFF. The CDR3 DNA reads TGTGCCAGCAGCTACGTGGGTCTAGCTAGTGAGCAGTTCTTC.

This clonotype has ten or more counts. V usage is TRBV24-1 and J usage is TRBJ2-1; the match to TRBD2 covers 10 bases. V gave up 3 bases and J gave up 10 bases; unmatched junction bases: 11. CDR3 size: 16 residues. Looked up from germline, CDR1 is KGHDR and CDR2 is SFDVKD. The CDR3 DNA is TGTGCCACCAGTGATAGCGGGGGGGCCTCCCTCGGAGAGCAGTTCTTC. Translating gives CATSDSGGASLGEQFF.

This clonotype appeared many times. The DNA of the CDR3 is TGTGCCAGCAGCCCCCGGGGACAGGGAAGCAATCAGCCCCAGCATTTT. This encodes CASSPRGQGSNQPQHF. V gene TRBV4-2 combines with J gene TRBJ1-5, with 9 positions matching TRBD1. Per germline, CDR1 LGHNA and CDR2 YNFKEQ. There are 16 residues in the CDR3. The V gene end was trimmed by 4 bases and the J gene end by 1 base; junction bases not matched to a gene: 5.

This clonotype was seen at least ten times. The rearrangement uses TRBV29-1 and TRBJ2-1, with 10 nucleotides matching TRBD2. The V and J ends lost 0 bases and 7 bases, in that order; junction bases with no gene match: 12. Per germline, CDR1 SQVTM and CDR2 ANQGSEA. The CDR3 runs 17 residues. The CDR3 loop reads CSVEDPFSSGRGNEQFF. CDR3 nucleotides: TGCAGCGTTGAAGATCCTTTTTCAAGCGGGAGGGGGAATGAGCAGTTCTTC.

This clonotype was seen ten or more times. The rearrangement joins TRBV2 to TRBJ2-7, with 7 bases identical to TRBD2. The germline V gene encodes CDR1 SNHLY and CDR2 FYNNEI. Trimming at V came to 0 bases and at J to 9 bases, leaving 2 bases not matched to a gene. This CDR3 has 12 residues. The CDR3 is CASSEAGLGQYF. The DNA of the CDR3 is TGTGCCAGCAGTGAAGCCGGACTAGGGCAGTACTTC.

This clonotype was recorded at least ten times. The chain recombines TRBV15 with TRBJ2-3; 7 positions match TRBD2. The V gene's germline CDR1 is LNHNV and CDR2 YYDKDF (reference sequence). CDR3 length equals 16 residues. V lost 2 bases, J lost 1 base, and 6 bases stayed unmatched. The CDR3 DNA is TGTGCCACCAGCAGACCGACTAGCCTGGGCACAGATACGCAGTATTTT. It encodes CATSRPTSLGTDTQYF.

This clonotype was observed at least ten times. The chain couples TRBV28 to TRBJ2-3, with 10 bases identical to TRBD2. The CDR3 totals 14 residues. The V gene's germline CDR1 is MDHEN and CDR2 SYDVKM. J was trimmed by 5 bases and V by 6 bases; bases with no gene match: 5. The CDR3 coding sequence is TGTGCCAGCAGCCTAGCGGGAGCAATAGATACGCAGTATTTT. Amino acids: CASSLAGAIDTQYF.

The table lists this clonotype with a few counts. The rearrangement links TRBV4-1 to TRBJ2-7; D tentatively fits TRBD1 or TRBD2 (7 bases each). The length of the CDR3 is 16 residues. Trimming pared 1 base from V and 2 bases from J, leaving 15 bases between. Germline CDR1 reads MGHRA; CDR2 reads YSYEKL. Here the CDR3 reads CASSQGVAGGAYEQYF. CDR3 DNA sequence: TGCGCCAGCAGCCAAGGGGTGGCAGGGGGGGCCTACGAGCAGTACTTC.

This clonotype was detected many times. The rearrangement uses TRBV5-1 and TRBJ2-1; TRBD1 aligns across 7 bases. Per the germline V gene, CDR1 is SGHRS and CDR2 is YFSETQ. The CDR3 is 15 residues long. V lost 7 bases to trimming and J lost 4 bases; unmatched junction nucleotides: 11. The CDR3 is CASSRGDREYNEQFF. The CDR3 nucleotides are TGCGCCAGCTCTCGGGGAGACAGGGAATACAATGAGCAGTTCTTC.

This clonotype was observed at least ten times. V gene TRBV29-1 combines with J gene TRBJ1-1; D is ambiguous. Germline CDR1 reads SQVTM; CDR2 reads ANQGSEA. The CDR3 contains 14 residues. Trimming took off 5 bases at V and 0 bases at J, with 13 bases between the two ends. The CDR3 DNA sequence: TGCAGCGTTTACAGCTCCCCCTTGAACACTGAAGCTTTCTTT. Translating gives CSVYSSPLNTEAFF.

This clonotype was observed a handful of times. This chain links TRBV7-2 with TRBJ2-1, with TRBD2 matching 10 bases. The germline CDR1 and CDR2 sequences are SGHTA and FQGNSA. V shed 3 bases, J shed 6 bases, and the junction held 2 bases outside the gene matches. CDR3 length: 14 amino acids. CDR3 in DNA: TGTGCCAGCAGCTTGGGACTAGCGATCAATGAGCAGTTCTTC. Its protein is CASSLGLAINEQFF.

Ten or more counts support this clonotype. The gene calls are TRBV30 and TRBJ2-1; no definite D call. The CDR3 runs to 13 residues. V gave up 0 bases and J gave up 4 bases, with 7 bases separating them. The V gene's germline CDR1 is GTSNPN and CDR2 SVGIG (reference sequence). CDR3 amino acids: CAWSVLFYNEQFF. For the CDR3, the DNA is TGTGCCTGGAGTGTACTATTTTACAATGAGCAGTTCTTC.

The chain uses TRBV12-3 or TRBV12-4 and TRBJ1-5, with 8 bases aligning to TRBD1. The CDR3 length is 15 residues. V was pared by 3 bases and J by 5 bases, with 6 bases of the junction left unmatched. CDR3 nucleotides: TGTGCCAGCAGTTTGAGCGACAGGGGCTATCAGCCCCAGCATTTT. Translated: CASSLSDRGYQPQHF.

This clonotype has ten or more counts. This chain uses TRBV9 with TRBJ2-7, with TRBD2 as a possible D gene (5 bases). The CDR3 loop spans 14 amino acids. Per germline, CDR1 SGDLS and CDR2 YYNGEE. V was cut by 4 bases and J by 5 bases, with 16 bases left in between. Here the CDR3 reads CASSPPAGMHEQYF. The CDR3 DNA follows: TGTGCCAGCAGCCCACCCGCCGGGATGCACGAGCAGTACTTC.

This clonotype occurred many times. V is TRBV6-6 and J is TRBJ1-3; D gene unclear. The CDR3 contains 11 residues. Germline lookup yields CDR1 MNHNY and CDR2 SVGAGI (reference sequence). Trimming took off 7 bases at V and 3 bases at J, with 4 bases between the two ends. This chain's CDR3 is CASNDGNTIYF. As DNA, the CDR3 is TGTGCCAGCAATGATGGAAACACCATATATTTT.

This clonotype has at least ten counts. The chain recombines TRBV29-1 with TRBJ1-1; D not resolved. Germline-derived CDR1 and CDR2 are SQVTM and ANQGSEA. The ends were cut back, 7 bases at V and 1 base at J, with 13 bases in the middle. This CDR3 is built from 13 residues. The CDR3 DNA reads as TGCAGCGCCTGGACGGCGGAGAACACTGAAGCTTTCTTT. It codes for CSAWTAENTEAFF.

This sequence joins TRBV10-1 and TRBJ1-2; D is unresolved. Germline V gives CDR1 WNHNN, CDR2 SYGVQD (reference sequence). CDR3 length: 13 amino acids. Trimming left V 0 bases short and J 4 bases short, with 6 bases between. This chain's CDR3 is CASSESPSYGYTF. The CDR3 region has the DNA TGCGCCAGCAGTGAGTCACCAAGCTATGGCTACACCTTC.

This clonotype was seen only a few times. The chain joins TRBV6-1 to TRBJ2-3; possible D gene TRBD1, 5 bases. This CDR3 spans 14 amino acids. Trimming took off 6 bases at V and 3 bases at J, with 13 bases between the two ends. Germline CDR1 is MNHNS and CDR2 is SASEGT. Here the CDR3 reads CASSRFQGTDTQYF. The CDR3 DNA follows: TGTGCCAGCAGCCGATTTCAGGGAACAGATACGCAGTATTTT.

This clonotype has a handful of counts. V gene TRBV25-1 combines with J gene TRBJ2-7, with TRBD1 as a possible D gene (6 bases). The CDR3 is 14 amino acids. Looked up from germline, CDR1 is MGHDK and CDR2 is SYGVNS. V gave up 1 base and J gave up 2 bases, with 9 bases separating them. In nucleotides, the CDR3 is TGTGCCAGCAGTGAATCCGGACAGCCCTACGAGCAGTACTTC. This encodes CASSESGQPYEQYF.

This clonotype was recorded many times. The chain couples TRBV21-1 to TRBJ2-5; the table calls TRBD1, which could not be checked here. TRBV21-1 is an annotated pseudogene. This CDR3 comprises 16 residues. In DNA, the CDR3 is TGTGCCAGCAGCAAGGTTGATAACTGTCGTTGGTTGGCCCAGTACTTC. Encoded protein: CASSKVDNCRWLAQYF.

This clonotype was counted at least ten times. The CDR3 sequence is CASSQMTRETQYF. CDR3 bases: TGTGCCAGCAGCCAAATGACTAGGGAGACCCAGTACTTC. V is TRBV3-1 and J is TRBJ2-5; possibly TRBD2 for D (6 bases). Per the germline V gene, CDR1 is LGHDT and CDR2 is YNNKEL (reference sequence). V was shortened by 2 bases and J by 5 bases, with 9 bases between the two germline ends. This CDR3 spans 13 amino acids.

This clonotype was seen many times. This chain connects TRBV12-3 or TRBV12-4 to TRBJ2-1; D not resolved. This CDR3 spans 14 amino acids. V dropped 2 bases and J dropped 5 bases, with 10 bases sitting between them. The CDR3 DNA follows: TGTGCCAGCAGTTTATATCTCCCGAACAATGAGCAGTTCTTC. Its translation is CASSLYLPNNEQFF.

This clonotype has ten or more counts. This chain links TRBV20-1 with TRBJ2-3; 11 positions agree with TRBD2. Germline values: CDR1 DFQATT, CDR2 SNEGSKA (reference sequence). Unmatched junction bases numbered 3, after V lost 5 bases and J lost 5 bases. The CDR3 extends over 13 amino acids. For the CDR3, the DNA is TGCAGTGCTCTTGGGACTAGCGGAGATACGCAGTATTTT. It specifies CSALGTSGDTQYF.